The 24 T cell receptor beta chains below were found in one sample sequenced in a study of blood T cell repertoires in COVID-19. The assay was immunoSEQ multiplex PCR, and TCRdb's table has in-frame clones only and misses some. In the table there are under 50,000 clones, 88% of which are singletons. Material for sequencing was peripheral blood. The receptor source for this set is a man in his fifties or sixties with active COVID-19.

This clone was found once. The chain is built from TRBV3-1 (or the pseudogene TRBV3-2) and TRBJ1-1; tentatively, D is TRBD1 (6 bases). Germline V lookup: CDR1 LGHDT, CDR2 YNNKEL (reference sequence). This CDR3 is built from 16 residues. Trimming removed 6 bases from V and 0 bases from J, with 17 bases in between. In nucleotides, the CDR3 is TGTGCCAGCAGTCCCAGGCCAGGGGTCATGAACACTGAAGCTTTCTTT. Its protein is CASSPRPGVMNTEAFF.

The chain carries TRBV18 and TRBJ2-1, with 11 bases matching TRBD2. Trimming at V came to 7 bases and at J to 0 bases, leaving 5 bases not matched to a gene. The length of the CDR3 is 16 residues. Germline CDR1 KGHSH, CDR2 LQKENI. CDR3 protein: CASCAGTSGSYNEQFF. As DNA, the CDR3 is TGTGCCAGCTGCGCCGGGACTAGCGGCTCCTACAATGAGCAGTTCTTC.

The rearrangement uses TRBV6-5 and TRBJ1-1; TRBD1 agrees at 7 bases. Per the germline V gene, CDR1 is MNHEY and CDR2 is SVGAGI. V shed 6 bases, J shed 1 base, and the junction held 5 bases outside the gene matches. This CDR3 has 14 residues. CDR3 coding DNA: TGTGCCAGCAGATTGACAGGGAAGAACACTGAAGCTTTCTTT. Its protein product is CASRLTGKNTEAFF.

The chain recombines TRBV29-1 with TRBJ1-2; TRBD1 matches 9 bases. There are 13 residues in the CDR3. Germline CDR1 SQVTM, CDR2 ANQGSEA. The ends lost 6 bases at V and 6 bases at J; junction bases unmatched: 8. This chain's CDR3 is CSVQGAEWDGYTF. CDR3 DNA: TGCAGCGTACAGGGGGCGGAATGGGATGGCTACACCTTC.

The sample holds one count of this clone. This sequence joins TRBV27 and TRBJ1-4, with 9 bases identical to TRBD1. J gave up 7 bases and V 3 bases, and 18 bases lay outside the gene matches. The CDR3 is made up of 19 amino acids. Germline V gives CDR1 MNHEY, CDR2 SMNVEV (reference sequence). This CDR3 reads CASSFGVGQGGLSGEKLFF. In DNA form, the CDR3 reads TGTGCCAGCAGTTTTGGGGTGGGACAGGGTGGTCTGTCAGGTGAAAAACTGTTTTTT.

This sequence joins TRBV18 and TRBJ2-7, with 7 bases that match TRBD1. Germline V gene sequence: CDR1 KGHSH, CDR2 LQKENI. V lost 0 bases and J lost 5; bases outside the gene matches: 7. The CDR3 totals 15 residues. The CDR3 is CASSPPRQGNNEQYF. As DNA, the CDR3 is TGTGCCAGCTCACCACCGAGACAGGGAAACAACGAGCAGTACTTC. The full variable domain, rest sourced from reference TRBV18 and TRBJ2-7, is NAGVMQNPRHLVRRRGQEARLRCSPMKGHSHVYWYRQLPEEGLKFMVYLQKENIIDESGMPKERFSAEFPKEGPSILRIQQVVRGDSAAYFCASSPPRQGNNEQYFGPGTRLTVT.

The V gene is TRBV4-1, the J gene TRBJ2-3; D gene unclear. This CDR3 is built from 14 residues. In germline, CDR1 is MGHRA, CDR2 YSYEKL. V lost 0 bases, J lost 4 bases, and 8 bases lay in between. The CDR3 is CASSQDRGPDTQYF. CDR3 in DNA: TGCGCCAGCAGCCAAGATCGAGGCCCAGATACGCAGTATTTT.

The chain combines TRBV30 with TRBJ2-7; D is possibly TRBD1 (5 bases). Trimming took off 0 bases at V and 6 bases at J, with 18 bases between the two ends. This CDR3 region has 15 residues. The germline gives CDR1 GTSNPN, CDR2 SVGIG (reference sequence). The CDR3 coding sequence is TGTGCCTGGAGTGTACTTGGGCAGGGTTCATCCGAGCAGTACTTC. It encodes CAWSVLGQGSSEQYF.

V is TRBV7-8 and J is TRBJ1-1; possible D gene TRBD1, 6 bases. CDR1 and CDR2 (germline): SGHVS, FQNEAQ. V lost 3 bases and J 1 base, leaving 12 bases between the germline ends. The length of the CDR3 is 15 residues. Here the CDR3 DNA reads TGTGCCAGCAGCTTCACCGGGACATCGAACACTGAAGCTTTCTTT. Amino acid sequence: CASSFTGTSNTEAFF.

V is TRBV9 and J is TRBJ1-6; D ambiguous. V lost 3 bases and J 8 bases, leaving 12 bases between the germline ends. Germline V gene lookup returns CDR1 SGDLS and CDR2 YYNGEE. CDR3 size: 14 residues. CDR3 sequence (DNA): TGTGCCAGCAGCGAGCGGACCAGGTATTCACCCCTCCACTTT. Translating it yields CASSERTRYSPLHF.

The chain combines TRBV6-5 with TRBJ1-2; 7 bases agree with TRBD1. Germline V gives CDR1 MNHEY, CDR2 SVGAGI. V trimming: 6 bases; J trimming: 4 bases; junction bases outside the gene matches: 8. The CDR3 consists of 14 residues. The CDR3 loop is CASRFGTAPYGYTF. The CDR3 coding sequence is TGTGCCAGCAGATTCGGGACAGCTCCCTATGGCTACACCTTC.

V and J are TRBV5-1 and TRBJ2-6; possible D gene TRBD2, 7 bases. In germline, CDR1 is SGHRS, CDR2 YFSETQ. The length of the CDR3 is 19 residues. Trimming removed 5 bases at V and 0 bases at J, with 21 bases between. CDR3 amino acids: CASSRQGGGPSSGANVLTF. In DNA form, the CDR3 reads TGCGCCAGCAGTCGTCAAGGCGGGGGCCCAAGCTCTGGGGCCAACGTCCTGACTTTC.

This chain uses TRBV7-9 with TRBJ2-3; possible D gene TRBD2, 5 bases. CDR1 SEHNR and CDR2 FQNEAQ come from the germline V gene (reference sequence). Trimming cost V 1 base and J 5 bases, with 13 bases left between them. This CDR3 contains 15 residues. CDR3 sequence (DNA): TGTGCCAGCAGCTTAGGGACTCGTTCGGGAGATACGCAGTATTTT. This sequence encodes CASSLGTRSGDTQYF.

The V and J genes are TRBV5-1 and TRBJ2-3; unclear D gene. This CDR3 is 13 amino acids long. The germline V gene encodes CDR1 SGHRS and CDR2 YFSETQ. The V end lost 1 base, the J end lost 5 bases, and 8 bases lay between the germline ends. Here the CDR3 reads CASSLPSGDTQYF. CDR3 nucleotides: TGCGCCAGCAGCTTGCCGTCAGGAGATACGCAGTATTTT.

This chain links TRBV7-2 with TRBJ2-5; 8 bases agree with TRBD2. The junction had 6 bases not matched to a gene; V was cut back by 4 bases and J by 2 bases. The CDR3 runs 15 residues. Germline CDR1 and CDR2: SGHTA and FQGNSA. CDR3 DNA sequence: TGTGCCAGCAGCTCAACTAGCGGCTTGCAAGAGACCCAGTACTTC. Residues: CASSSTSGLQETQYF.

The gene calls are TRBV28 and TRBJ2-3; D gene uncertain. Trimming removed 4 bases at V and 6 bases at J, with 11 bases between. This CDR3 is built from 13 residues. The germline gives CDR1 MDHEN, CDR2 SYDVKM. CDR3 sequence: CASSSPSLDTQYF. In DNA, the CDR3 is TGTGCCAGCAGTTCCCCTTCTTTGGATACGCAGTATTTT.

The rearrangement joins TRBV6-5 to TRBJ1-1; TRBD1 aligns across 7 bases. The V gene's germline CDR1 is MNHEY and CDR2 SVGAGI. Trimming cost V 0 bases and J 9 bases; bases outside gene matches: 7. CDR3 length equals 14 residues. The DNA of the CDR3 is TGTGCCAGCAGTTACTCGATGGGCAGGGGGAAAGCTTTCTTT. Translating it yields CASSYSMGRGKAFF.

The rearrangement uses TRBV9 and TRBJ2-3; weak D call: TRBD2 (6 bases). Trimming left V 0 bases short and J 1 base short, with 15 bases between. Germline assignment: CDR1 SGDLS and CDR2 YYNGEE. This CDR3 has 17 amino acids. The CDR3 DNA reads TGTGCCAGCAGCGTAGAACGATTGCGGGACCGCACAGATACGCAGTATTTT. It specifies CASSVERLRDRTDTQYF.

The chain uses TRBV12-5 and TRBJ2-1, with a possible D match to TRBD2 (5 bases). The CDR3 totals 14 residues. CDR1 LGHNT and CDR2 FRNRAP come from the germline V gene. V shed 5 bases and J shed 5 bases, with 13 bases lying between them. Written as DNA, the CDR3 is TGTGCTAGTGGTCCGGGAAACGCTGACAATGAGCAGTTCTTC. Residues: CASGPGNADNEQFF.

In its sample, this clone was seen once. CDR3 sequence reads: CASSKGGQVRGNEQFF. The CDR3, as DNA: TGTGCCAGCAGCAAAGGTGGCCAGGTCAGGGGCAATGAGCAGTTCTTC. The V gene is TRBV5-8, the J gene TRBJ2-1; D is perhaps TRBD1 (6 bases). Germline values: CDR1 SGHTS, CDR2 YDEGEE. The CDR3 covers 16 residues. Trimming cost V 4 bases and J 6 bases, with 20 bases left between them.

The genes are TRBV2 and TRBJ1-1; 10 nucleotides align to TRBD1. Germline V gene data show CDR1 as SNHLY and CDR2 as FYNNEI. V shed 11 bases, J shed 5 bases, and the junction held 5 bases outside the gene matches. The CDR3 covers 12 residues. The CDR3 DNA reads TGTGCCTCCAAGGACAGGGGGACTGAAGCTTTCTTT. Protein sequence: CASKDRGTEAFF. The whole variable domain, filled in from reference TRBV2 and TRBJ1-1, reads EPEVTQTPSHQVTQMGQEVILRCVPISNHLYFYWYRQILGQKVEFLVSFYNNEISEKSEIFDDQFSVERPDGSNFTLKIRSTKLEDSAMYFCASKDRGTEAFFGQGTRLTVV.

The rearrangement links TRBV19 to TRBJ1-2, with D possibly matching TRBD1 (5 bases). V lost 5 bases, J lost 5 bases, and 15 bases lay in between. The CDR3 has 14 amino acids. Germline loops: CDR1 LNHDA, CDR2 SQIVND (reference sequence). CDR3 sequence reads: CASSVKQDRYGYTF. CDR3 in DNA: TGTGCCAGTAGTGTCAAACAGGATCGGTATGGCTACACCTTC.

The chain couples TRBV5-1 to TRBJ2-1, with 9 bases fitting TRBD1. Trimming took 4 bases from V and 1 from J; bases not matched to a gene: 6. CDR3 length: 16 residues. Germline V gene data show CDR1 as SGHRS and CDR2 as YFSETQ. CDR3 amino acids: CASSLIDRGSYNEQFF. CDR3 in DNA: TGCGCCAGCAGCCTGATTGACAGGGGGTCCTACAATGAGCAGTTCTTC. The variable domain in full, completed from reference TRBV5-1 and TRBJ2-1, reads KAGVTQTPRYLIKTRGQQVTLSCSPISGHRSVSWYQQTPGQGLQFLFEYFSETQRNKGNFPGRFSGRQFSNSRSEMNVSTLELGDSALYLCASSLIDRGSYNEQFFGPGTRLTVL.

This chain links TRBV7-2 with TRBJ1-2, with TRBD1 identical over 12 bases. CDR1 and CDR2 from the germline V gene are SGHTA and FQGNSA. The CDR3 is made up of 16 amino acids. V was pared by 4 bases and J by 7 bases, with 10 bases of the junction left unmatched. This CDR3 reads CASSSNPGQGASGYTF. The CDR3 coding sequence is TGTGCCAGCAGCTCGAATCCGGGACAGGGGGCCTCTGGCTACACCTTC.